Following are 19 T cell receptor beta chains from one sample sequenced in a study of Graves' ophthalmopathy and Graves' hyperthyroidism. From RNA, the CDR3 regions of TCR beta chains were amplified and sequenced. The first round was an RT-PCR with HTBI primers, and the second round was a multiplex PCR. TCRdb reprocessed the multiplex PCR reads with MiXCR, giving one entry per CDR3 protein. Of approximately 210,000 distinct CDR3 sequences listed, under 30% were seen once; the top ten hold over 7.5%. Sample: peripheral blood. The receptors here all came from a man aged 50 to 59 with Graves' ophthalmopathy.

This rearrangement joins TRBV28 to TRBJ2-5; 7 nucleotides agree with TRBD1. Germline values: CDR1 MDHEN, CDR2 SYDVKM. This CDR3 comprises 14 residues. V dropped 7 bases and J dropped 5; count of bases not matched to a gene: 10. CDR3 region: CASNVDRVGETQYF. The CDR3 DNA reads TGTGCCAGCAACGTCGACAGGGTGGGCGAGACCCAGTACTTC.

The J gene is TRBJ2-7, the V gene TRBV30; D not certain. CDR3 size: 12 residues. Germline CDR1 is GTSNPN and CDR2 is SVGIG (reference sequence). V lost 3 bases, J lost 3 bases, and 9 bases lay in between. The CDR3: CAWSPAFYEQYF. CDR3 nucleotides: TGTGCCTGGAGCCCCGCCTTCTACGAGCAGTACTTC.

This clonotype was observed at least ten times. V is TRBV12-5 and J is TRBJ2-5; tentatively, D is TRBD1 (6 bases). The V gene's germline CDR1 is LGHNT and CDR2 FRNRAP. Trimming removed 6 bases at V and 5 bases at J, with 16 bases between. CDR3 size: 14 residues. CDR3 loop: CASGVAGESETQYF. As DNA, the CDR3 is TGTGCTAGTGGGGTCGCAGGGGAGTCGGAGACCCAGTACTTC.

This clonotype was found many times. The genes are TRBV12-3 or TRBV12-4 and TRBJ1-5; no definite D call. The CDR3 runs to 13 residues. V was cut by 3 bases and J by 9 bases, with 12 bases left in between. Written as DNA, the CDR3 is TGTGCCAGCAGTTTGTGGGCCTTTGGGCCCCAGCATTTT. Translating gives CASSLWAFGPQHF.

This chain links TRBV20-1 with TRBJ1-2; a weak D match, TRBD1 (6 bases). The CDR3 is 13 residues long. Germline V gene sequence: CDR1 DFQATT, CDR2 SNEGSKA (reference sequence). Trimming removed 4 bases at V and 5 bases at J, with 14 bases between. DNA of the CDR3: TGCAGTGCTAAGGACAGCGGCAATTATGGCTACACCTTC. Amino acid sequence: CSAKDSGNYGYTF.

This clonotype was found once. The V call is TRBV6-2 or TRBV6-3, the J call TRBJ1-2; no firm D call. V gave up 5 bases and J gave up 5 bases, with 9 bases separating them. Germline CDR1 and CDR2: MNHEY and SVGEGT. This CDR3 comprises 12 residues. The CDR3 loop reads CASSPRFYGYTF. In nucleotides, the CDR3 is TGTGCCAGCAGTCCGCGATTTTATGGCTACACCTTC.

V usage is TRBV6-2 or TRBV6-3 and J usage is TRBJ2-7; possibly TRBD1 for D (6 bases). Germline V gene lookup returns CDR1 MNHEY and CDR2 SVGEGT. The CDR3 consists of 14 residues. The V and J ends lost 6 bases and 6 bases respectively, with 18 bases between them. CDR3 sequence: CASRVTGSLREQYF. Here the CDR3 DNA reads TGTGCCAGCAGAGTTACAGGGAGTCTGCGCGAGCAGTACTTC.

The genes are TRBV6-2 or TRBV6-3 and TRBJ2-7, with TRBD1 matching over 9 bases. In germline, CDR1 is MNHEY, CDR2 SVGEGT. The CDR3 contains 16 residues. V lost 0 bases and J lost 4; bases outside the gene matches: 7. In DNA, the CDR3 is TGTGCCAGCAGTTACTCGGGGACAGGGAGCATTTACGAGCAGTACTTC. As protein: CASSYSGTGSIYEQYF.

This clonotype was seen at least ten times. This rearrangement joins TRBV7-9 to TRBJ2-5; D not certain. V was cut by 6 bases and J by 1 base, with 18 bases left in between. CDR1 is SEHNR, CDR2 FQNEAQ, per germline (reference sequence). The CDR3 extends over 16 amino acids. CDR3 sequence reads: CASRTGELAGQETQYF. The CDR3 DNA follows: TGTGCCAGCAGGACCGGCGAGTTGGCAGGCCAAGAGACCCAGTACTTC.

This clonotype was observed many times. The CDR3 coding sequence is TGTGCCAGCAGCCAAGACGCCAGCTGGAACTATGGCTACACCTTC. Amino acids: CASSQDASWNYGYTF. The chain has TRBV3-1 and TRBJ1-2; D remains ambiguous. This CDR3 spans 15 amino acids. V lost 0 bases to trimming and J lost 2 bases, with 10 bases between them. CDR1 and CDR2 (germline): LGHDT, YNNKEL (reference sequence).

The table lists this clonotype with many counts. The rearrangement joins TRBV28 to TRBJ2-7; 9 nucleotides agree with TRBD2. The CDR3 runs 16 residues. CDR1 and CDR2 from the germline V gene are MDHEN and SYDVKM. V trimming: 1 base; J trimming: 5 bases; junction bases outside the gene matches: 9. The CDR3 nucleotides read TGTGCCAGCAGTTTATCCGAAGCGGGAGGCCGTGACGAGCAGTACTTC. Its translation is CASSLSEAGGRDEQYF.

The chain combines TRBV28 with TRBJ2-7, with a possible D match to TRBD1 (5 bases). Germline CDR1 reads MDHEN; CDR2 reads SYDVKM. The germline V and J ends were trimmed by 1 base and 7 bases, with 8 bases remaining between them. This CDR3 contains 12 residues. The CDR3, as DNA: TGTGCCAGCAGTTTATTCGACAGAGAGCAGTACTTC. Translated, it gives CASSLFDREQYF.

This clonotype was seen repeatedly, ten times or more. The chain couples TRBV19 to TRBJ2-7, with D maybe TRBD1 (6 bases). Germline CDR1 LNHDA, CDR2 SQIVND (reference sequence). The CDR3 has 13 amino acids. V lost 6 bases to trimming and J lost 5 bases, with 14 bases between them. Here the CDR3 reads CASSADSRDEQYF. DNA for the CDR3: TGTGCCAGTAGCGCGGACAGCCGGGACGAGCAGTACTTC.

This clonotype appeared many times. The V and J genes are TRBV20-1 and TRBJ2-7, with D possibly matching TRBD2 (5 bases). The V end was cut by 5 bases, the J end by 2 bases, with 16 bases between. Germline CDR1 is DFQATT and CDR2 is SNEGSKA (reference sequence). CDR3 length: 14 amino acids. The CDR3 here is CSAPGIEATYEQYF. The CDR3 DNA sequence: TGCAGTGCTCCCGGGATCGAAGCCACCTACGAGCAGTACTTC.

This clonotype was seen repeatedly, ten times or more. The CDR3 here is CASSQTGWYGYTF. The CDR3 nucleotides read TGTGCCAGCAGCCAAACAGGGTGGTATGGCTACACCTTC. This chain joins TRBV14 and TRBJ1-2; D is possibly TRBD1 (6 bases). Germline V gene lookup returns CDR1 SGHDN and CDR2 FVKESK. The length of the CDR3 is 13 residues. With 2 bases removed from V and 5 bases from J, the gap between germline ends came to 9 bases.

The chain combines TRBV6-1 with TRBJ1-1; tentative D call: TRBD1 (6 bases). The ends were cut back, 7 bases at V and 4 bases at J, with 13 bases in the middle. This CDR3 has 13 residues. Germline-derived CDR1 and CDR2 are MNHNS and SASEGT. The CDR3 region has the DNA TGTGCCAGCAACCAAGGGGGGGGCACTGAAGCTTTCTTT. Residues: CASNQGGGTEAFF.

The chain uses TRBV12-3 or TRBV12-4 and TRBJ1-2, with a possible D match to TRBD1 (5 bases). The CDR3 runs to 18 residues. The V gene lost 0 bases and the J gene lost 1 base, with 18 bases spanning the gap. Written as DNA, the CDR3 is TGTGCCAGCAGTTTAGCCCCCCTTCCGGTGACAGATAACTATGGCTACACCTTC. Its translation: CASSLAPLPVTDNYGYTF.

The gene calls are TRBV12-3 or TRBV12-4 and TRBJ2-7; no clear D. V was trimmed by 2 bases and J by 2 bases, leaving 13 bases between them. This CDR3 has 15 amino acids. The DNA of the CDR3 is TGTGCCAGCAGTTTAAGGGCAGCCTCTACCTACGAGCAGTACTTC. This sequence encodes CASSLRAASTYEQYF.

This clonotype was seen many times. The CDR3 region has the DNA TGTGCCAGCAGTCTACCCCCCGGTGGGTCCTCCTACGAGCAGTACTTC. Residues: CASSLPPGGSSYEQYF. V usage is TRBV2 and J usage is TRBJ2-7; no definite D call. Trimming removed 5 bases at V and 0 bases at J, with 17 bases between. The CDR3 is made up of 16 amino acids. Germline values: CDR1 SNHLY, CDR2 FYNNEI.